This T cell receptor (beta chain) is from a study of T-cell reconstitution after alpha-beta-depleted transplantation in children. Researchers prepared the TCRbeta library using unique molecular identifiers, the study reports. Using its own MiXCR run on the PCR reads, TCRdb lists one record per CDR3 protein. The table records approximately 400,000 distinct CDR3 sequences, 9.5% to 13% of them present only once. This clonotype was recorded a few times. The trim removed 0 bases at V and 7 bases at J, leaving 3 bases unmatched. This CDR3 contains 14 residues. Germline V gene data show CDR1 as SGHAT and CDR2 as FQNNGV.

Sequencing used PBMCs from the stem cell graft donor, obtained from the stem cell graft. The origin of this receptor is a human donor who donated a stem cell graft to a child with acute myeloid leukemia. The chain joins TRBV11-2 to TRBJ2-1; TRBD2 matches at 7 bases. In nucleotides, the CDR3 is TGTGCCAGCAGCTTAGAGGCGGGGGAGAATGAGCAGTTCTTC. Translated: CASSLEAGENEQFF.